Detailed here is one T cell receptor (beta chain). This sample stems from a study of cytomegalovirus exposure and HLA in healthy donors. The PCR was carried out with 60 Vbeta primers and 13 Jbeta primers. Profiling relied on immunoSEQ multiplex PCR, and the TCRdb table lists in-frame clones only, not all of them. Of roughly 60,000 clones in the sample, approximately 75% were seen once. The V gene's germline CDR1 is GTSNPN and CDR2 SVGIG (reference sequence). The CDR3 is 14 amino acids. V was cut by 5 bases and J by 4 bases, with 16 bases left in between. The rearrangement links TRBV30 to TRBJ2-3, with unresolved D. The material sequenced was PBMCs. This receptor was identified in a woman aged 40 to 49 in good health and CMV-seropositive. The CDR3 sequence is CAWSPRLLADTQYF. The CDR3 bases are TGTGCCTGGTCCCCCAGGCTGTTGGCAGATACGCAGTATTTT.